Sequencing of this TCR beta chain was carried out in a study of blood T cell repertoires in COVID-19. Overall study: The analysed material was cDNA or gDNA that came from T cells, B-cell-depleted T cells, or PBMCs.

CDR3 length: 14 residues. V was pared by 8 bases and J by 4 bases, with 14 bases between. Germline V lookup: CDR1 LNHDA, CDR2 SQIVND (reference sequence). This clone was seen just once. Study members were between about 18 and 89 years old and lived in fewer than 30 US regions. Grouping used clinical history reported by participants in a survey and questionnaire. Recovered status in Cohort 3 required two negative PCRs, clearance, or symptom resolution. Repertoires were generated with immunoSEQ multiplex PCR, while TCRdb's copy carries only in-frame clones and drops some. There are around 270,000 clones in the sample; approximately 83% occur only once, and more than 3.5% lies in the top ten.

The sequenced sample was PBMCs or T cells enriched from blood (not recorded which). This chain joins TRBV19 and TRBJ2-2; weak D call: TRBD1 (6 bases). The clonotype comes from a woman younger than 45 who had recovered from COVID-19. CDR3 nucleotide sequence: TGTGCCAGTGATACCACAGGGATCACCGGGGAGCTGTTTTTT. Translation: CASDTTGITGELFF. Full variable domain (rest looked up from reference TRBV19 and TRBJ2-2): DGGITQSPKYLFRKEGQNVTLSCEQNLNHDAMYWYRQDPGQGLRLIYYSQIVNDFQKGDIAEGYSVSREKKESFPLTVTSAQKNPTAFYLCASDTTGITGELFFGEGSRLTVL.